This record looks at one T cell receptor beta chain sequence and its context. Its antigen is still unknown. This sample is part of a study of T cell repertoires in cytomegalovirus infection. About the study: Well-studied HLA-B-restricted epitopes and recently identified HLA-C-restricted epitopes of CMV were both used in the study. TCR beta signatures that were public indicated CMV infection and matching HLA type. Notes on the study in general: The ex vivo response was dominated by HLA-C-restricted CMV-specific TCR beta clonotypes. Using cumulative public TCR beta family frequency, the authors identified those who carried CMV together with the relevant HLA.

MiXCR, run by TCRdb on the reads, gives a single entry per CDR3 protein. The table records some 940,000 distinct CDR3 sequences, about a third of them present only once. The CDR3 length is 14 residues. With V trimmed by 5 bases and J by 2 bases, 4 bases remained unmatched. In germline, CDR1 is LGHNA, CDR2 YSLEER. The receptor was derived from a human donor in good health (CMV status not recorded). Some clones in this sample may be carry-over from other donors' samples. The V and J genes are TRBV4-3 and TRBJ1-1; 8 nucleotides agree with TRBD1. Sample: cultured CD8+ T cells from PBMCs, taken from culture after CMV antigen stimulation. CDR3 protein: CASSETGANTEAFF. CDR3 coding DNA: TGCGCCAGCAGCGAGACAGGGGCAAACACTGAAGCTTTCTTT.